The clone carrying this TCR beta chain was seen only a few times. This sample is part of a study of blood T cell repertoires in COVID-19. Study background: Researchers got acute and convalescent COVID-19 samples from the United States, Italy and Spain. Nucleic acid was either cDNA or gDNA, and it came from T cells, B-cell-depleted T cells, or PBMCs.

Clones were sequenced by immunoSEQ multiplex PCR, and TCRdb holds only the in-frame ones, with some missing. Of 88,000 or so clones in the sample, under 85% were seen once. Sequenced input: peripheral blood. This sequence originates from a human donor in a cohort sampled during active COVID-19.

The CDR3 loop reads CASSFSGRVSYNEQFF. In DNA form, the CDR3 reads TGTGCCAGCAGCTTTAGCGGGAGGGTATCCTACAATGAGCAGTTCTTC. The chain has TRBV7-9 and TRBJ2-1, with 11 bases identical to TRBD2. The V gene's germline CDR1 is SEHNR and CDR2 FQNEAQ (reference sequence). With V trimmed by 3 bases and J by 1 base, 2 bases remained unmatched. There are 16 residues in the CDR3.